A single sample is the source of the 30 T cell receptor beta chains below, sequenced in a study of T cell repertoires in cytomegalovirus infection. No cognate antigen is known for these TCRs. MiXCR, run by TCRdb on the reads, gives a single entry per CDR3 protein. In the table there are about 280,000 distinct CDR3 sequences, about 20% of which are singletons. The sample consisted of cultured PBMCs, taken from culture after CMV antigen stimulation. These receptors all come from a human donor in good health (CMV status not recorded). Some clones in this sample may be carry-over from other donors' samples.

V gene TRBV5-1 combines with J gene TRBJ1-1, with 11 bases that match TRBD1. The length of the CDR3 is 16 residues. Germline lookup yields CDR1 SGHRS and CDR2 YFSETQ. J was trimmed by 2 bases and V by 7 bases; bases with no gene match: 10. CDR3 sequence (DNA): TGCGCCAGCGGACCCCAGGGACAGGGGGGTAACACTGAAGCTTTCTTT. Translation gives CASGPQGQGGNTEAFF. Combining the CDR3 with reference TRBV5-1 and TRBJ1-1 gives the whole variable domain KAGVTQTPRYLIKTRGQQVTLSCSPISGHRSVSWYQQTPGQGLQFLFEYFSETQRNKGNFPGRFSGRQFSNSRSEMNVSTLELGDSALYLCASGPQGQGGNTEAFFGQGTRLTVV.

This clonotype was seen at least ten times. J is TRBJ2-7 and V is TRBV7-2; D unclear. Trimming removed 1 base at V and 3 bases at J, with 7 bases between. The CDR3 sequence is 13 residues long. Per germline, CDR1 SGHTA and CDR2 FQGNSA. The CDR3 loop is CASSLGVIYEQYF. CDR3 in DNA: TGTGCCAGCAGCTTAGGGGTCATCTACGAGCAGTACTTC.

This clonotype was observed at least ten times. This chain uses TRBV7-2 with TRBJ2-3, with D uncertain. CDR3 size: 12 residues. The germline V gene encodes CDR1 SGHTA and CDR2 FQGNSA. The V gene lost 5 bases and the J gene lost 1 base, with 4 bases spanning the gap. The CDR3 DNA sequence: TGTGCCAGCAGCACACGCACAGATACGCAGTATTTT. Protein product: CASSTRTDTQYF.

This chain connects TRBV6-1 to TRBJ2-5, with 13 bases aligning to TRBD2. The V gene end was trimmed by 4 bases and the J gene end by 4 bases; junction bases not matched to a gene: 6. In germline, CDR1 is MNHNS, CDR2 SASEGT. The CDR3 runs 16 residues. In DNA form, the CDR3 reads TGTGCCAGCAGTGGGGGGACTAGCGGGATCGGAGAGACCCAGTACTTC. This codes for CASSGGTSGIGETQYF.

The chain carries TRBV24-1 and TRBJ2-3; D uncertain. The ends were cut back, 2 bases at V and 2 bases at J, with 7 bases in the middle. Germline loops: CDR1 KGHDR, CDR2 SFDVKD. The CDR3 length is 14 residues. CDR3 region: CATSDSGNTDTQYF. Written as DNA, the CDR3 is TGTGCCACCAGTGATTCAGGAAACACAGATACGCAGTATTTT.

Details on this clonotype: A much bigger clone sits one base away, suggesting this may be a read error. A read error is likely, as this CDR3 ends without the conserved phenylalanine or tryptophan. The chain links TRBV12-3 or TRBV12-4 to TRBJ1-1; D perhaps matches TRBD1 (5 bases). Between the trimmed V and J ends, which lost 7 bases and 4 bases, there was a span of 10 bases. The CDR3 runs to 12 residues. CDR3 sequence: CASNRGITEAFS. CDR3 DNA: TGTGCCAGCAATCGGGGCATCACTGAAGCTTTCTCT.

This clonotype has at least ten counts. The genes are TRBV4-1 and TRBJ2-2, with a tentative D call TRBD2 (6 bases). Between the trimmed V and J ends, which lost 5 bases and 3 bases, there was a span of 13 bases. Germline V lookup: CDR1 MGHRA, CDR2 YSYEKL. This CDR3 region has 15 residues. CDR3 nucleotide sequence: TGCGCCAGCAGCGACGGGAGTCGATACACCGGGGAGCTGTTTTTT. As protein: CASSDGSRYTGELFF.

This clonotype was recorded a few times. The gene calls are TRBV7-2 and TRBJ2-7; 14 bases are shared with TRBD2. V lost 5 bases to trimming and J lost 7 bases; unmatched junction nucleotides: 7. The CDR3 length is 15 residues. CDR1 SGHTA and CDR2 FQGNSA come from the germline V gene. The CDR3 reads CASSHRRTSGREQYF. In DNA form, the CDR3 reads TGTGCCAGCAGCCACCGAAGGACTAGCGGGAGGGAGCAGTACTTC.

V usage is TRBV27 and J usage is TRBJ1-5; 7 bases fit TRBD1. The junction had 6 bases not matched to a gene; V was cut back by 3 bases and J by 4 bases. The CDR3 spans 15 residues. In germline, CDR1 is MNHEY, CDR2 SMNVEV (reference sequence). The CDR3 protein is CASSFLQGGNQPQHF. CDR3 coding DNA: TGTGCCAGCAGTTTTTTGCAGGGGGGGAATCAGCCCCAGCATTTT.

The rearrangement joins TRBV19 to TRBJ1-5; D is possibly TRBD1 (6 bases). This CDR3 is 14 amino acids long. V dropped 8 bases and J dropped 7 bases, with 18 bases sitting between them. The germline CDR1 and CDR2 sequences are LNHDA and SQIVND (reference sequence). The CDR3 loop reads CASFQQGGRQPQHF. In DNA, the CDR3 is TGTGCCAGTTTCCAACAGGGTGGAAGACAGCCCCAGCATTTT.

This clonotype was seen only a few times. J is TRBJ2-3 and V is TRBV24-1; D possibly corresponds to TRBD2 (6 bases). Germline V CDR1 and CDR2: KGHDR, SFDVKD. V lost 2 bases, J lost 6 bases, and 17 bases lay in between. CDR3 size: 16 residues. CDR3 in DNA: TGTGCCACCAGTGATTCGCTAACGGGAGTGGGGGATACGCAGTATTTT. Translated, it gives CATSDSLTGVGDTQYF.

This clonotype occurred a few times. Just one base apart from a much larger clone, this may be a read error. The V call is TRBV7-2, the J call TRBJ2-3; 9 bases are shared with TRBD1. The CDR3 extends over 15 amino acids. Germline CDR1 reads SGHTA; CDR2 reads FQGNSA. The CDR3 loop is CSSSLGTGNRDTQYF. CDR3 nucleotides: TGTTCCAGCAGCTTAGGGACAGGGAATCGAGATACGCAGTATTTT.

The chain uses TRBV19 and TRBJ2-1; 14 nucleotides agree with TRBD2. The CDR3 consists of 18 residues. J lost 4 bases, V lost 2 bases, and 7 bases had no gene match. CDR1 and CDR2 from the germline V gene are LNHDA and SQIVND (reference sequence). The chain's CDR3 is CASSIKGLAGVAYNEQFF. CDR3 bases: TGTGCCAGTAGTATAAAGGGACTAGCGGGAGTGGCGTACAATGAGCAGTTCTTC.

The genes are TRBV7-6 and TRBJ1-2; 10 bases align to TRBD1. Germline CDR1 is SGHVS and CDR2 is FNYEAQ. This CDR3 is built from 15 residues. V trimming: 4 bases; J trimming: 7 bases; junction bases outside the gene matches: 9. Here the CDR3 DNA reads TGTGCCAGCAGCTCCTTGACAGGGGGCTCATCTGGCTACACCTTC. It is translated as CASSSLTGGSSGYTF.

Many counts were recorded for this clonotype. The chain employs TRBV7-2 and TRBJ1-6, with D possibly being TRBD1 (5 bases). V was clipped by 5 bases and J by 10 bases, with 15 bases between them. In germline, CDR1 is SGHTA, CDR2 FQGNSA. CDR3 length: 14 amino acids. The CDR3 is CASSPDTAGSPLHF. CDR3 coding DNA: TGTGCCAGCAGCCCGGACACGGCTGGCTCACCCCTCCACTTT.

This clonotype was counted ten times or more. The chain recombines TRBV24-1 with TRBJ2-2, with D unresolved. Trimming cost V 5 bases and J 5 bases, with 5 bases left between them. The CDR3 sequence is 12 residues long. Germline CDR1 reads KGHDR; CDR2 reads SFDVKD. As DNA, the CDR3 is TGTGCCACCAGTGGCTGGACCGGGGAGCTGTTTTTT. This encodes CATSGWTGELFF.

This chain uses TRBV7-6 with TRBJ2-5; TRBD1 or TRBD2 may be the D gene (5 bases each). The length of the CDR3 is 15 residues. V was shortened by 5 bases and J by 5 bases, with 18 bases between the two germline ends. In germline, CDR1 is SGHVS, CDR2 FNYEAQ. The CDR3 DNA reads TGTGCCAGCAGCCAAGGGCGGCTGGGACCGGAGACCCAGTACTTC. It specifies CASSQGRLGPETQYF.

At least ten counts were recorded for this clonotype. This chain uses TRBV7-8 with TRBJ2-3, with 10 positions matching TRBD2. This CDR3 has 18 residues. Germline V CDR1 and CDR2: SGHVS, FQNEAQ. The V and J ends lost 8 bases and 8 bases, in that order; junction bases with no gene match: 22. The CDR3 reads CASGALAGDLSSDRTQYF. The DNA of the CDR3 is TGTGCCAGCGGCGCCCTAGCGGGAGATTTGTCCAGCGATCGTACGCAGTATTTT.

The sample holds many counts of this clonotype. V is TRBV12-3 or TRBV12-4 and J is TRBJ2-7; no clear D gene. The CDR3 extends over 14 amino acids. The germline V and J ends were trimmed by 5 bases and 2 bases, with 13 bases remaining between them. CDR3 residues: CASSRYTETYEQYF. The CDR3 DNA sequence: TGTGCCAGCAGTCGATACACGGAAACCTACGAGCAGTACTTC.

This clonotype was detected only a few times. The rearrangement uses TRBV28 and TRBJ2-7; 7 bases are shared with TRBD2. Germline CDR1 MDHEN, CDR2 SYDVKM. The CDR3 has 13 amino acids. The junction had 7 bases not matched to a gene; V was cut back by 6 bases and J by 5 bases. The CDR3 region has the DNA TGTGCCAGCAGCACACGACTAGCTCACGAGCAGTACGTC. Protein product: CASSTRLAHEQYV.

This clonotype was observed at least ten times. This rearrangement joins TRBV5-6 to TRBJ1-2; a possible D gene is TRBD1 (6 bases). CDR1 and CDR2 (germline): SGHDT, YYEEEE. The CDR3 covers 14 residues. Trimming left V 7 bases short and J 2 bases short, with 15 bases between. CDR3 protein: CASGLKQGNYGYTF. The DNA for the CDR3 is TGTGCCAGCGGCCTAAAACAGGGCAACTATGGCTACACCTTC.

The table lists this clonotype with a count of one. Here the CDR3 DNA reads TGTGCCAGCAGCTTAGGGGAGGGGAATGAGCAGTTCTTC. The encoded protein is CASSLGEGNEQFF. V and J are TRBV7-6 and TRBJ2-1, with 7 bases lining up with TRBD2. The germline gives CDR1 SGHVS, CDR2 FNYEAQ. This CDR3 has 13 amino acids. V shed 1 base and J 7 bases; nucleotides not matched to a gene: 1.

This clonotype was counted only a few times. This rearrangement joins TRBV24-1 to TRBJ2-1; possible D gene TRBD1, 6 bases. V was trimmed by 5 bases and J by 8 bases, leaving 18 bases between them. From germline, CDR1 is KGHDR and CDR2 SFDVKD. The CDR3 length is 15 residues. In DNA, the CDR3 is TGTGCCACCAGTGGTTTCGTCAGGGGTCGGGATGAGCAGTTCTTC. Protein sequence: CATSGFVRGRDEQFF.

The chain couples TRBV27 to TRBJ2-7; 8 positions match TRBD1. CDR3 length: 16 amino acids. The germline CDR1 and CDR2 sequences are MNHEY and SMNVEV (reference sequence). J lost 1 base, V lost 2 bases, and 7 bases had no gene match. The CDR3, as DNA: TGTGCCAGCAGTTTAAGGTTGAGACAGGGGTCCTACGAGCAGTACGTC. Translated: CASSLRLRQGSYEQYV.

This sequence joins TRBV6-2 or TRBV6-3 and TRBJ2-5, with D possibly being TRBD2 (6 bases). Trimming removed 5 bases from V and 7 bases from J, with 11 bases in between. Germline CDR1 MNHEY, CDR2 SVGEGT. The CDR3 has 12 residues. The CDR3 here is CASSPQGGTQYF. CDR3 DNA sequence: TGTGCCAGCAGTCCTCAGGGAGGGACCCAGTACTTC.

The chain carries TRBV10-1 and TRBJ2-7, with 7 bases that match TRBD1. With 2 bases clipped from V and 5 bases from J, the junction kept 9 bases outside the gene matches. Germline V gene sequence: CDR1 WNHNN, CDR2 SYGVQD (reference sequence). CDR3 length: 15 residues. The CDR3 DNA reads TGCGCCAGCAGTGAGATTCGGGACAGCATCAACGAGCAGTACGTC. Encoded protein: CASSEIRDSINEQYV.

The chain is built from TRBV12-3 or TRBV12-4 and TRBJ2-4; D tentatively reads TRBD1 or TRBD2 (6 bases each). This CDR3 is built from 12 residues. V was cut by 6 bases and J by 12 bases, with 15 bases left in between. The CDR3 loop reads CASRRGTDYQYF. The CDR3 nucleotides are TGTGCCAGCAGAAGGGGGACGGACTATCAGTACTTC.

The chain links TRBV27 to TRBJ1-5, with TRBD1 as a possible D gene (6 bases). The CDR3 loop spans 15 amino acids. V was pared by 6 bases and J by 7 bases, with 19 bases between. Germline V gene lookup returns CDR1 MNHEY and CDR2 SMNVEV (reference sequence). CDR3 sequence (DNA): TGTGCCAGCAGACTGTTAGGGGGGCCGGACCAGCCCCAGCATTTT. Residues: CASRLLGGPDQPQHF.

The table lists this clonotype with many counts. The V call is TRBV7-2, the J call TRBJ2-7; TRBD1 matches at 7 bases. The V gene end was trimmed by 5 bases and the J gene end by 5 bases; junction bases not matched to a gene: 9. From germline, CDR1 is SGHTA and CDR2 FQGNSA. CDR3 length: 14 residues. The CDR3 DNA is TGTGCCAGCAGCATTACAGGGGCGAAAAACGAGCAGTACGTC. Its protein product is CASSITGAKNEQYV.

The chain links TRBV12-3 or TRBV12-4 to TRBJ2-2; 7 nucleotides match TRBD2. This CDR3 is built from 13 residues. V gave up 7 bases and J gave up 5 bases; unmatched junction bases: 4. CDR3 region: CASKAGWTGELFF. CDR3 DNA sequence: TGTGCCAGCAAAGCGGGATGGACCGGGGAGCTGTTTTTT.